This TCR beta chain emerged from a study of post-analysis software for immune sequencing data. Study information: Progressive-relapsing, secondary progressive and relapsing-remitting multiple sclerosis were among the disease courses included.

Study findings and constraints: Several TRBV segments, TRBV5-6, TRBV5-1 and TRBV20-1 among them, were found more frequent in patients than controls. Multiple sclerosis was associated with a significant reduction in normalized Chao1 diversity relative to controls. Samples from a shared batch, those prepared together, strongly co-clustered by F measure.

The library was made from cDNA and included unique molecular identifiers. When roughly 0.85 to 11 million T cells were used, they gave approximately 530,000 cDNA molecules. TCRdb reprocessed the PCR reads with MiXCR, giving one entry per CDR3 protein. The table lists roughly 800,000 distinct CDR3 sequences, about 53% of them singletons. Germline CDR1 is MNHNY and CDR2 is SVGAGI (reference sequence). This CDR3 is 15 amino acids long. The V end lost 7 bases, the J end lost 2 bases, and 16 bases lay between the germline ends. This clonotype was counted a single time. Its specificity is unknown. The sequencing input was blood. The receptor was derived from a girl aged 5-17 years with multiple sclerosis. V usage is TRBV6-6 and J usage is TRBJ2-3; D is ambiguous. For the CDR3, the DNA is TGTGCCAGCAATTCTCGAGAACCTATCACAGATACGCAGTATTTT. Translation: CASNSREPITDTQYF.